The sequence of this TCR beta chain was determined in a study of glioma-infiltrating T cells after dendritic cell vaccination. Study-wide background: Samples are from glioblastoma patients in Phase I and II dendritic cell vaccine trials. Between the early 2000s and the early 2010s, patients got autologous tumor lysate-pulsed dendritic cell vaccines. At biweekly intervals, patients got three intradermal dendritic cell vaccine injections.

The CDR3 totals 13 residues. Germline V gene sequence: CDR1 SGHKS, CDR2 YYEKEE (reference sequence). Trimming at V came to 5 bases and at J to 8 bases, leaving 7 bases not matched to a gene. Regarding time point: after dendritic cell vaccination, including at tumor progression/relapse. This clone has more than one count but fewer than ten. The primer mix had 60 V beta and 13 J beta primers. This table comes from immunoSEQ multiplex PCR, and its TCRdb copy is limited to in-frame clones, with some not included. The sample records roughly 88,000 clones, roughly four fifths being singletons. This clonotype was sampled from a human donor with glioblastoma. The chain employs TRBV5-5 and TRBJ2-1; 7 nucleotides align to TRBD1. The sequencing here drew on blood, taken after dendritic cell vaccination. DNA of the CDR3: TGTGCCAGCAGTTCGACAGGGTTCTATGAGCAGTTCTTC. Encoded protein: CASSSTGFYEQFF.